The present TCR beta chain was sequenced within a study of blood T cells in healthy people across ages. Study-wide results and caveats: Expanded clonotype shifts may have been confounded, as the donors had an unknown CMV status.

This clonotype was counted many times. Its antigen is currently unknown. Those donating, healthy Caucasian individuals from Russia, were aged about 6 to 100. Next came a second PCR, run for about 6 to 11 cycles, which used a sample-barcoded 5' primer along with a J-beta primer mix. TCRdb re-called the 5' RACE reads with MiXCR, one entry per CDR3 protein. The repertoire holds around 1,500,000 distinct CDR3 sequences, with about 30% as singletons. This CDR3 is built from 13 residues. Germline CDR1 is LGHDT and CDR2 is YNNKEL (reference sequence). Trimming took off 4 bases at V and 6 bases at J, with 13 bases between the two ends.

The chain employs TRBV3-1 and TRBJ2-7; the D gene could be TRBD1 or TRBD2 (5 bases each). This clonotype was obtained from a woman aged 25 to 39 in good health. The sequenced sample consisted of blood. The CDR3 DNA reads as TGTGCCAGCAGCCCGCAATATGGGGGCGAGCAGTACTTC. It specifies CASSPQYGGEQYF.